This T cell receptor beta chain comes out of a study of identical twins. The ends were cut back, 6 bases at V and 2 bases at J, with 14 bases in the middle. This CDR3 region has 14 residues. TCRdb called the 5' RACE reads again in MiXCR, with one record for every CDR3 protein. The table has about 720,000 distinct CDR3 sequences, around 8.6% seen once; the top ten hold roughly 0.97%. This sample was also put to use in a study of yellow fever vaccine responses in identical twins.

Sequenced sample: PBMCs. The V and J genes are TRBV12-3 or TRBV12-4 and TRBJ2-7; possibly TRBD1 for D (5 bases). The receptor comes from a woman between 18 and 30 years old in good health. The CDR3 protein is CASRPREYPYEQYF. CDR3 coding DNA: TGTGCCAGCAGGCCCAGGGAATACCCCTACGAGCAGTACTTC.